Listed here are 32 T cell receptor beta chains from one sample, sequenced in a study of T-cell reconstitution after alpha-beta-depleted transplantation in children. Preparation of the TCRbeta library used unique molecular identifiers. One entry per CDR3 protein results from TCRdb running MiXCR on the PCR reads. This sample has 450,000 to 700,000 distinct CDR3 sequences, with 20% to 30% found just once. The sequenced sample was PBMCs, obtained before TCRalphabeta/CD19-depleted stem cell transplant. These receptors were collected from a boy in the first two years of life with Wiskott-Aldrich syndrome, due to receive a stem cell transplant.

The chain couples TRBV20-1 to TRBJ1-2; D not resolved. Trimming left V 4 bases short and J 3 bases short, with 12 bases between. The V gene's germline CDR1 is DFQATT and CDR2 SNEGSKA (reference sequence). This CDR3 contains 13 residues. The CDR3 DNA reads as TGCAGTGCTACCGCCGCGCTGGACTATGGCTACACCTTC. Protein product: CSATAALDYGYTF.

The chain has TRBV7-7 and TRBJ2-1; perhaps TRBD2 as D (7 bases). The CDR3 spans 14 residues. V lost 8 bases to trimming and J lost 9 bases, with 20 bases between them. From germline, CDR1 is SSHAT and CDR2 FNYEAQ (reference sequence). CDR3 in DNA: TGTGCCAGCGGCACGGCACCGGGGGGCAGTGAGCAGTTCTTC. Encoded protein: CASGTAPGGSEQFF.

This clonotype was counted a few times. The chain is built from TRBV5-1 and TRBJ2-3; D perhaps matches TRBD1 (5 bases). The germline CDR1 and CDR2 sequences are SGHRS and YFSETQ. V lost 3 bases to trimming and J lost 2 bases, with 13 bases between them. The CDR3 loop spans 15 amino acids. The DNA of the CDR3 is TGCGCCAGCAGCTGGGGCCGGATAGACACAGATACGCAGTATTTT. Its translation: CASSWGRIDTDTQYF.

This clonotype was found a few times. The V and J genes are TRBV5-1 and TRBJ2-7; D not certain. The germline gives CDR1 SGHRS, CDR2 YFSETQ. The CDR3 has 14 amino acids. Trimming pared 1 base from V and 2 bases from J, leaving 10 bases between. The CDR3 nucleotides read TGCGCCAGCAGCTTGTCGGACCCAGCCTACGAGCAGTACTTC. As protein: CASSLSDPAYEQYF.

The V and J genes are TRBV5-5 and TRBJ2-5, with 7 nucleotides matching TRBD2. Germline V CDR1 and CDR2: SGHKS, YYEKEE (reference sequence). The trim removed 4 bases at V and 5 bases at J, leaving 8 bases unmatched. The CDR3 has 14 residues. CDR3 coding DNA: TGTGCCAGCAGCCCGGGAGGAGGATGGGAGACCCAGTACTTC. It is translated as CASSPGGGWETQYF.

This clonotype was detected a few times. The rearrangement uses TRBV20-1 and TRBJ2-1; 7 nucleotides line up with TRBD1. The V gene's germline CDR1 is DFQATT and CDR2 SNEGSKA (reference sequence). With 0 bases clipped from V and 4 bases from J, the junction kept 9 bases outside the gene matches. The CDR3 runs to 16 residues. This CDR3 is CSARDSAGGNYNEQFF. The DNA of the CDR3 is TGCAGTGCTAGAGATTCTGCAGGGGGTAATTACAATGAGCAGTTCTTC.

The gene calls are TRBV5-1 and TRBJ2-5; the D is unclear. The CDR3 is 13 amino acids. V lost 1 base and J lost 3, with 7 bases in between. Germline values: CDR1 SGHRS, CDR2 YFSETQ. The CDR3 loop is CASSLLVEETQYF. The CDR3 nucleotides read TGCGCCAGCAGCTTGTTGGTTGAAGAGACCCAGTACTTC. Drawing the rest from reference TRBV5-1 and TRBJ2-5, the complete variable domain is KAGVTQTPRYLIKTRGQQVTLSCSPISGHRSVSWYQQTPGQGLQFLFEYFSETQRNKGNFPGRFSGRQFSNSRSEMNVSTLELGDSALYLCASSLLVEETQYFGPGTRLLVL.

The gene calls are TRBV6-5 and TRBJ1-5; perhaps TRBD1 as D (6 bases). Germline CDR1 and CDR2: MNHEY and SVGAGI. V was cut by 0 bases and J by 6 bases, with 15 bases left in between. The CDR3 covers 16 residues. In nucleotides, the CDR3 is TGTGCCAGCAGTTACTCGGGGGCAGGGAAGGGTCAGCCCCAGCATTTT. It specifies CASSYSGAGKGQPQHF.

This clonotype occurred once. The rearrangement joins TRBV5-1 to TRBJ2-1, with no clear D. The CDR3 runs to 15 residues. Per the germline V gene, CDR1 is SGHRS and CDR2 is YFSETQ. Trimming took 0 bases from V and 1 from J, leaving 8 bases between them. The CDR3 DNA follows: TGCGCCAGCAGCTTGGCGGCGATTTCCTACAATGAGCAGTTCTTC. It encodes CASSLAAISYNEQFF.

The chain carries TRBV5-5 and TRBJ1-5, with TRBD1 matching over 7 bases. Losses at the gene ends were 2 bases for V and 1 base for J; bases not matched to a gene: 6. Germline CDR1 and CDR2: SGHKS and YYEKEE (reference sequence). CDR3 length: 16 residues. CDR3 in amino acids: CASSFRGTESNQPQHF. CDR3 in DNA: TGTGCCAGCAGCTTTCGCGGGACAGAGAGCAATCAGCCCCAGCATTTT.

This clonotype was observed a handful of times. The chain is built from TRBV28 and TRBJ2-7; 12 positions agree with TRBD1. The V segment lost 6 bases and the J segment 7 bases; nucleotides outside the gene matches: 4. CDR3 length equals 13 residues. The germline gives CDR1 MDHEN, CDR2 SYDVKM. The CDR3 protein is CASRGDRGREQYF. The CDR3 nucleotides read TGTGCCAGCAGGGGGGACAGGGGGCGGGAGCAGTACTTC.

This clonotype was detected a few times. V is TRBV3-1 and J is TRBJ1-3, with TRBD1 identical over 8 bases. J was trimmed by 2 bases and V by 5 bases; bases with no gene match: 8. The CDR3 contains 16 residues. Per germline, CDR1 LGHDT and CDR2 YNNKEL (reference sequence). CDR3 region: CASSSWTGQTGNTIYF. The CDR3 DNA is TGTGCCAGCAGCTCGTGGACAGGGCAAACTGGAAACACCATATATTTT.

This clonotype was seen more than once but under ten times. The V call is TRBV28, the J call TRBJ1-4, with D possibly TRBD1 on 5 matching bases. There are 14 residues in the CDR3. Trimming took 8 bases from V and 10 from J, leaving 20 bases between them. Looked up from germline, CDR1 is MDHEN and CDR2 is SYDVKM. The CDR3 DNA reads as TGTGCCAGCGGGGCCCTACATATAATGGGAAAACTGTTTTTT. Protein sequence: CASGALHIMGKLFF.

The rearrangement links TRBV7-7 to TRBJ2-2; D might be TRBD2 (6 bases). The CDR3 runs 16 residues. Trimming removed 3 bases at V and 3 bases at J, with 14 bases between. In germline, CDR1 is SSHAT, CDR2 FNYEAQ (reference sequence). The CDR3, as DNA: TGTGCCAGCAGCTTGGGTCGGGGGATGGACACCGGGGAGCTGTTTTTT. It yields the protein CASSLGRGMDTGELFF. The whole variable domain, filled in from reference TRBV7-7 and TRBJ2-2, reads GAGVSQSPRYKVTKRGQDVTLRCDPISSHATLYWYQQALGQGPEFLTYFNYEAQPDKSGLPSDRFSAERPEGSISTLTIQRTEQRDSAMYRCASSLGRGMDTGELFFGEGSRLTVL.

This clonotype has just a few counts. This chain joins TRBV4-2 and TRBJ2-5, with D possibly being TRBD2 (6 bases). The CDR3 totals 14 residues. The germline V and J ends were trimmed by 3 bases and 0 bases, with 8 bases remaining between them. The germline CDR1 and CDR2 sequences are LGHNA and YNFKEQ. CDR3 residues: CASSHGTYQETQYF. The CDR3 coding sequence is TGTGCCAGCAGCCACGGGACTTACCAAGAGACCCAGTACTTC.

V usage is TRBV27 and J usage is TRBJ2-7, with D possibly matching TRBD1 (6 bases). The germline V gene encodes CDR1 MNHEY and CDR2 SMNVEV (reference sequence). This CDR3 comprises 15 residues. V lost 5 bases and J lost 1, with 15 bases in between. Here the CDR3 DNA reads TGTGCCAGCAGTCCGCCCGACAGGCAATCCTACGAGCAGTACTTC. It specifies CASSPPDRQSYEQYF.

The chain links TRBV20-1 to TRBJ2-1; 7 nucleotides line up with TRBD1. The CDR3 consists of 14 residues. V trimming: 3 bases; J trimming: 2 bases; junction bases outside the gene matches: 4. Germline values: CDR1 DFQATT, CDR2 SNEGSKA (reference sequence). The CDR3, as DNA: TGCAGTGCTAGGAGGACAGGAACCTACAATGAGCAGTTCTTC. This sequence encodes CSARRTGTYNEQFF.

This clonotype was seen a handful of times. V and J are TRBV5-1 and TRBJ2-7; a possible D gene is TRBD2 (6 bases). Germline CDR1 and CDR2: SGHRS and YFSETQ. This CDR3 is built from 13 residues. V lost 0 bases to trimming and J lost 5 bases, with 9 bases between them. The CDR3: CASSLASGDEQYF. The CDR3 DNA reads TGCGCCAGCAGCTTGGCGTCGGGAGACGAGCAGTACTTC.

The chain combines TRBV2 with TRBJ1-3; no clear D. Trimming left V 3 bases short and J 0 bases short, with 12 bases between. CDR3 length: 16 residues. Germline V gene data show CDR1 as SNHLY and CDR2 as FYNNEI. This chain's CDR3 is CASSDAGRHSGNTIYF. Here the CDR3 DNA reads TGTGCCAGCAGTGACGCAGGCCGGCACTCTGGAAACACCATATATTTT.

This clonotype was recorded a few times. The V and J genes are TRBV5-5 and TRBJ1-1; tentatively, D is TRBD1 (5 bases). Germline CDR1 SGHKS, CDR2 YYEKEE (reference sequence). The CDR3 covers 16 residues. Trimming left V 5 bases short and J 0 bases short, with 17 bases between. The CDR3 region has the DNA TGTGCCAGCAGAGGATTCCGGGACTTTATGAACACTGAAGCTTTCTTT. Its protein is CASRGFRDFMNTEAFF.

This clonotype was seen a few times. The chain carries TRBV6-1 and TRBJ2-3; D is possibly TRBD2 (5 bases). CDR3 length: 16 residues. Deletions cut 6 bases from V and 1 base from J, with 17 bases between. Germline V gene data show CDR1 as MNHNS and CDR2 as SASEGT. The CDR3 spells CASRTSGWSGTDTQYF. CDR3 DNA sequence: TGTGCCAGCAGGACGAGCGGATGGAGCGGCACAGATACGCAGTATTTT.

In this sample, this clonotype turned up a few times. The CDR3 loop reads CASSAGQGFNEQFF. The CDR3 region has the DNA TGTGCCAGCAGTGCGGGACAGGGGTTCAATGAGCAGTTCTTC. The chain couples TRBV27 to TRBJ2-1; 10 nucleotides line up with TRBD1. Per germline, CDR1 MNHEY and CDR2 SMNVEV (reference sequence). CDR3 length: 14 amino acids. V lost 5 bases and J lost 6; bases outside the gene matches: 4.

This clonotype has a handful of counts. In DNA, the CDR3 is TGTGCCAGCAGCCCGTTCATCGGGGGACAGAGGACCGAAAAACTGTTTTTT. It encodes CASSPFIGGQRTEKLFF. The chain recombines TRBV4-2 with TRBJ1-4, with 7 nucleotides matching TRBD1. The J segment lost 8 bases and the V segment lost 4 bases, leaving 16 bases of the junction unmatched. The CDR3 spans 17 residues. CDR1 and CDR2 (germline): LGHNA, YNFKEQ.

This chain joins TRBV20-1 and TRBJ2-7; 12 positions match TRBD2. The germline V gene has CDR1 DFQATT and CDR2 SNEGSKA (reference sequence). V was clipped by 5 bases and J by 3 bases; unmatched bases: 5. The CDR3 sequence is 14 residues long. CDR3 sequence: CSAGGTSGFYEQYF. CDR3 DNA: TGCAGTGCTGGCGGGACTAGCGGGTTCTACGAGCAGTACTTC.

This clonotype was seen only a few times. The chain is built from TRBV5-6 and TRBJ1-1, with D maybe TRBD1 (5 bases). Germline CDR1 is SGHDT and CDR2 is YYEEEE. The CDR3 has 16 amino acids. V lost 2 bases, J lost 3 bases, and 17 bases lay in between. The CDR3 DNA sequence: TGTGCCAGCAGCTTCCAGGGATCATCGATGGACACTGAAGCTTTCTTT. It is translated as CASSFQGSSMDTEAFF.

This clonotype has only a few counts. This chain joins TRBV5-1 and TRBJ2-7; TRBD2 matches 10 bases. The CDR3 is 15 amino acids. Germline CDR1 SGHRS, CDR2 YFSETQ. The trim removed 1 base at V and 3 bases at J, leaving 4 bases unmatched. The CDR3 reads CASSLSLAGVYEQYF. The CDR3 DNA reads TGCGCCAGCAGCTTGAGCCTAGCGGGAGTCTACGAGCAGTACTTC.

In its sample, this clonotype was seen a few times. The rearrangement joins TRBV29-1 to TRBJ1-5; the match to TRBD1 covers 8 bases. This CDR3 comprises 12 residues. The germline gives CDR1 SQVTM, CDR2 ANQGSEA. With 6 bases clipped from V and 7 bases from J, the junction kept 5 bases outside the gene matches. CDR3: CSVGQGGQPQHF. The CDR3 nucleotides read TGCAGCGTCGGACAGGGTGGGCAGCCCCAGCATTTT.

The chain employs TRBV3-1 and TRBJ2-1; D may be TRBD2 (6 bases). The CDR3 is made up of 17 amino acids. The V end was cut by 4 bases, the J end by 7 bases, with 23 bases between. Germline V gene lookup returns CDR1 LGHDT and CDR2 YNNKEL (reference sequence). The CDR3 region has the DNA TGTGCCAGCAGCCTACTAGGTTCGGGAGTGGGGACGAATGAGCAGTTCTTC. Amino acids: CASSLLGSGVGTNEQFF.

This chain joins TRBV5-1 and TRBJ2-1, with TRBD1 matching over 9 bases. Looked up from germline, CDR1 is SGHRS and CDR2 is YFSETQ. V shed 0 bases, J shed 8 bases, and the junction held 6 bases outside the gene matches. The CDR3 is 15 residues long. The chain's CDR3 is CASSLVQGTGHEQFF. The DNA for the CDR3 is TGCGCCAGCAGCTTGGTGCAGGGGACAGGGCATGAGCAGTTCTTC. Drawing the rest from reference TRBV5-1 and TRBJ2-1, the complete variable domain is KAGVTQTPRYLIKTRGQQVTLSCSPISGHRSVSWYQQTPGQGLQFLFEYFSETQRNKGNFPGRFSGRQFSNSRSEMNVSTLELGDSALYLCASSLVQGTGHEQFFGPGTRLTVL.

In nucleotides, the CDR3 is TGTGCCAGCAGCAAAGGACAGGGATACACTGAAGCTTTCTTT. Protein: CASSKGQGYTEAFF. The genes are TRBV9 and TRBJ1-1, with 8 bases fitting TRBD1. Germline lookup yields CDR1 SGDLS and CDR2 YYNGEE. This CDR3 has 14 amino acids. The junction had 5 bases not matched to a gene; V was cut back by 4 bases and J by 3 bases.

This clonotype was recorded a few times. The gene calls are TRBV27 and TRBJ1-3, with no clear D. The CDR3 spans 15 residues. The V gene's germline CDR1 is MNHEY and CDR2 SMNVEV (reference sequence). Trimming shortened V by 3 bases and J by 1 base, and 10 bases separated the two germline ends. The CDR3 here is CASSFRSGSGNTIYF. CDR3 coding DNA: TGTGCCAGCAGTTTCCGATCGGGTTCTGGAAACACCATATATTTT.

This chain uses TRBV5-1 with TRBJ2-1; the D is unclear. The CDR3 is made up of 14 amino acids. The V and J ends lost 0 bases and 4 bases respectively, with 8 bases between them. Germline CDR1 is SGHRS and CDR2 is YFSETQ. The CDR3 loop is CASSLDVRYNEQFF. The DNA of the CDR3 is TGCGCCAGCAGCTTGGATGTTCGGTACAATGAGCAGTTCTTC.